The TCR beta chain described here comes from a study of cytomegalovirus exposure and HLA in healthy donors. CDR1 is SGDLS, CDR2 YYNGEE, per germline. This CDR3 comprises 16 residues. The V end lost 0 bases, the J end lost 3 bases, and 13 bases lay between the germline ends. The data were produced by immunoSEQ multiplex PCR, yet TCRdb's version contains in-frame clones alone and is incomplete. The sample includes roughly 71,000 clones, 94% of them seen just once. The chain couples TRBV9 to TRBJ1-5, with TRBD1 as a possible D gene (6 bases). The material sequenced was PBMCs. The source of this sequence is a woman younger than 35 in good health and CMV-seronegative. Here the CDR3 reads CASSVATRGYNQPQHF. The CDR3 DNA follows: TGTGCCAGCAGCGTAGCCACCAGGGGATACAATCAGCCCCAGCATTTT.